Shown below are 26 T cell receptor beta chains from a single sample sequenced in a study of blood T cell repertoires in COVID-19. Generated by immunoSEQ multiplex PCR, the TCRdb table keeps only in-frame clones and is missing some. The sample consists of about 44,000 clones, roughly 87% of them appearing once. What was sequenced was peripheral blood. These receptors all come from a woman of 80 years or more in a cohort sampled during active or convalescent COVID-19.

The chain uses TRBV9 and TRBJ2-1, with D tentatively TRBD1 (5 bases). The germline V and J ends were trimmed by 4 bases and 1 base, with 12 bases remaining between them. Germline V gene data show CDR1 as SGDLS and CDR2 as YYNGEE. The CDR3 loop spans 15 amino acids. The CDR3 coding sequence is TGTGCCAGCAGCCCTCCCCCAGGGTCCTACAATGAGCAGTTCTTC. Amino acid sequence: CASSPPPGSYNEQFF.

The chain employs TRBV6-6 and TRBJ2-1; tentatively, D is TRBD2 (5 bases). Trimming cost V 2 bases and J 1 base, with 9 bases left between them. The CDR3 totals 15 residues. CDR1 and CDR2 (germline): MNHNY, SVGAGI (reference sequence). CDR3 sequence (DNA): TGTGCCAGCAGTTACGAGGGAATTTCCTACAATGAGCAGTTCTTC. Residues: CASSYEGISYNEQFF.

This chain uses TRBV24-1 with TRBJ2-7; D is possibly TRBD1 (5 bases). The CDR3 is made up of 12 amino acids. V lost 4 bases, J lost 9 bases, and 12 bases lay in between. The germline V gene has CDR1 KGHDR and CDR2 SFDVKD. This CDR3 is CATSESTGPQYF. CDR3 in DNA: TGTGCCACCAGTGAATCTACAGGTCCGCAGTACTTC.

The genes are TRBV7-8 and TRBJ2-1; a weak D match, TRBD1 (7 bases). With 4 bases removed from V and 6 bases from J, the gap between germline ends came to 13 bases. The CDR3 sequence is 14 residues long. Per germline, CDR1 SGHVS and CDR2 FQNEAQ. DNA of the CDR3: TGTGCCAGCAGCTCGCGCAGGGGGGTCAATGAGCAGTTCTTC. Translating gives CASSSRRGVNEQFF. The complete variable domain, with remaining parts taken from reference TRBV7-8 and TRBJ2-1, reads GAGVSQSPRYKVAKRGQDVALRCDPISGHVSLFWYQQALGQGPEFLTYFQNEAQLDKSGLPSDRFFAERPEGSVSTLKIQRTQQEDSAVYLCASSSRRGVNEQFFGPGTRLTVL.

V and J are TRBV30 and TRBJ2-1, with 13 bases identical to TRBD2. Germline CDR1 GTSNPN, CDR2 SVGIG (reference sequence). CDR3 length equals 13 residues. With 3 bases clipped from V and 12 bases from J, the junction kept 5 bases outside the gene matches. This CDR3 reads CAWRPGTSGMQFF. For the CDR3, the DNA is TGTGCCTGGAGGCCAGGGACTAGCGGGATGCAGTTCTTC.

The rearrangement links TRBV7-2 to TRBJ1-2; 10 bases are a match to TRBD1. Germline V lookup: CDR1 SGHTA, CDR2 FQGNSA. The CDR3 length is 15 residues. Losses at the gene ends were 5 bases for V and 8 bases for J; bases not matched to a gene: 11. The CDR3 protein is CASSPTTGGALGYTF. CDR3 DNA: TGTGCCAGCAGCCCTACGACAGGGGGCGCGTTAGGCTACACCTTC.

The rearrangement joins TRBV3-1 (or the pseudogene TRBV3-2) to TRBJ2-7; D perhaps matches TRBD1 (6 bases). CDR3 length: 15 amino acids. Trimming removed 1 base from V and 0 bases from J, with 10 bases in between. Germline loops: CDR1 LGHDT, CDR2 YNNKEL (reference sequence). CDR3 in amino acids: CASSQAGTLSYEQYF. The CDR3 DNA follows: TGTGCCAGCAGCCAAGCAGGGACACTCTCCTACGAGCAGTACTTC.

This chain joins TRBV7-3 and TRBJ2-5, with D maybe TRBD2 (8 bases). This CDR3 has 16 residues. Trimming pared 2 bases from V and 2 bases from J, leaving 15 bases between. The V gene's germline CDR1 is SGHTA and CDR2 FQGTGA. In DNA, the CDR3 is TGTGCCAGCAGCTTAGCGGGGGGACAGCGACAAGAGACCCAGTACTTC. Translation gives CASSLAGGQRQETQYF.

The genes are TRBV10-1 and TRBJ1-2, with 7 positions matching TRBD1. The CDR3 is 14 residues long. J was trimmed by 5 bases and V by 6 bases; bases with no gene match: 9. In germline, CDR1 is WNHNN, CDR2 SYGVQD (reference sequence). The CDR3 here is CASSVGGGKYGYTF. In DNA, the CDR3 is TGCGCCAGCAGCGTCGGAGGGGGCAAATATGGCTACACCTTC.

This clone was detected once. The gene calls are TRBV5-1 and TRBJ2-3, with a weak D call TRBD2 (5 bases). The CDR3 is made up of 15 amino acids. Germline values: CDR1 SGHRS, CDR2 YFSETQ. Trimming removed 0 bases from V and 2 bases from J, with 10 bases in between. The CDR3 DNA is TGCGCCAGCAGCTTGGTGAGCGGCCCCACAGATACGCAGTATTTT. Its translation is CASSLVSGPTDTQYF.

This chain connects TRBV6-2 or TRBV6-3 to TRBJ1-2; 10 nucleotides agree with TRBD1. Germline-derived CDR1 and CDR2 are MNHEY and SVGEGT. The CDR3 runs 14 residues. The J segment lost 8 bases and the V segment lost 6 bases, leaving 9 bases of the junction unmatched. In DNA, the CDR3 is TGTGCCAGCAGCCTTCCGGGACAGGGGAGAGGCTACACCTTC. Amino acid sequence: CASSLPGQGRGYTF.

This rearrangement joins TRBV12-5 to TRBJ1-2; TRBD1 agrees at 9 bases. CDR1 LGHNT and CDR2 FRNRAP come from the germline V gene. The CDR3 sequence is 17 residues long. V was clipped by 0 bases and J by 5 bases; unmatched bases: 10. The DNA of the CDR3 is TGTGCTAGTGGTTTGGTATCTGGACAGGGGTTTTTTTATGGCTACACCTTC. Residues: CASGLVSGQGFFYGYTF.

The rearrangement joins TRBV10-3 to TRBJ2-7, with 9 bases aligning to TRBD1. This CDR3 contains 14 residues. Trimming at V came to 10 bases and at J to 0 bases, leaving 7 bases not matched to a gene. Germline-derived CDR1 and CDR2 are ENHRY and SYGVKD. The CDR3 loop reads CATGQGILSYEQYF. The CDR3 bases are TGTGCCACCGGACAGGGGATACTCTCCTACGAGCAGTACTTC.

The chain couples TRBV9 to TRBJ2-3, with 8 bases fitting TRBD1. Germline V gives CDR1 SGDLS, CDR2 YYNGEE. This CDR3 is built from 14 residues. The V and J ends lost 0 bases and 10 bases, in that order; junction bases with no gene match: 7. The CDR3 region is CASSVARTGGAQYF. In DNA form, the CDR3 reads TGTGCCAGCAGCGTAGCCCGAACAGGGGGAGCGCAGTATTTT.

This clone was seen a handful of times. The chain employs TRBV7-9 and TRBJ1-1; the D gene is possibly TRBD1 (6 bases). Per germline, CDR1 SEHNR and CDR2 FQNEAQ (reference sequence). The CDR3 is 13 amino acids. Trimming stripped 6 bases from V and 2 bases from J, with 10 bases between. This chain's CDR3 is CASRSQGNTEAFF. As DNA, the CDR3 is TGTGCCAGCAGGTCACAGGGAAACACTGAAGCTTTCTTT.

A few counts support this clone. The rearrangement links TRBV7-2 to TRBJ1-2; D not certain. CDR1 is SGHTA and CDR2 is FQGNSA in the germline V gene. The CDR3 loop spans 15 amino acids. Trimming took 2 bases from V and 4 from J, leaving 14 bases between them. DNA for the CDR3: TGTGCCAGCAGCTTATTCCCGCCTGAGTCCTATGGCTACACCTTC. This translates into CASSLFPPESYGYTF. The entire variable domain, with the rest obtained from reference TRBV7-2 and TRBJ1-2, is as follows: GAGVSQSPSNKVTEKGKDVELRCDPISGHTALYWYRQSLGQGLEFLIYFQGNSAPDKSGLPSDRFSAERTGGSVSTLTIQRTQQEDSAVYLCASSLFPPESYGYTFGSGTRLTVV.

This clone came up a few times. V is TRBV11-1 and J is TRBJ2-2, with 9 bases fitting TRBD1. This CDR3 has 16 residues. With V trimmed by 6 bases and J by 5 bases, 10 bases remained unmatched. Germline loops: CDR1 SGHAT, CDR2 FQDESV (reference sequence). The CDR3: CASSSTDRGVTGELFF. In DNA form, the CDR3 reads TGTGCCAGCAGTTCAACCGACAGGGGGGTTACCGGGGAGCTGTTTTTT.

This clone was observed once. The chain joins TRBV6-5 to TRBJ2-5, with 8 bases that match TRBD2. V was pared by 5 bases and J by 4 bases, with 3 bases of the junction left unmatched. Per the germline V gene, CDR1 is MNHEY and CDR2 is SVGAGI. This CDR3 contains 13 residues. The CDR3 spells CASSRAGGETQYF. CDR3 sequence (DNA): TGTGCCAGCAGTCGGGCGGGAGGAGAGACCCAGTACTTC.

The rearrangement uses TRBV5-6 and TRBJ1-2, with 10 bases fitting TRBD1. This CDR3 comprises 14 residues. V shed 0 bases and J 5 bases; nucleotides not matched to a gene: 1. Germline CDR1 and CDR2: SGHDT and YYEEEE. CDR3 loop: CASSLGQGAYGYTF. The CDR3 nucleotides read TGTGCCAGCAGCTTGGGACAGGGGGCTTATGGCTACACCTTC. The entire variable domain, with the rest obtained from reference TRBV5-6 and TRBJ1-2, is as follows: DAGVTQSPTHLIKTRGQQVTLRCSPKSGHDTVSWYQQALGQGPQFIFQYYEEEERQRGNFPDRFSGHQFPNYSSELNVNALLLGDSALYLCASSLGQGAYGYTFGSGTRLTVV.

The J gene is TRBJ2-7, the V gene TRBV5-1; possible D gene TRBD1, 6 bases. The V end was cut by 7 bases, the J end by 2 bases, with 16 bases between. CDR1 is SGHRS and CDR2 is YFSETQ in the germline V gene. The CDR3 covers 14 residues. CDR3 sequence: CASVQGKDPYEQYF. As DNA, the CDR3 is TGCGCCAGCGTACAGGGAAAGGACCCCTACGAGCAGTACTTC.

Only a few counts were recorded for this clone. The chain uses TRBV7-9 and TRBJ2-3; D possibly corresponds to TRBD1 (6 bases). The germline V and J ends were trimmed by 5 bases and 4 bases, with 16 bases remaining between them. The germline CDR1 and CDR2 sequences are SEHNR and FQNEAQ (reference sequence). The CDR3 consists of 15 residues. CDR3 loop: CASSPLGAGADTQYF. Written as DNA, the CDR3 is TGTGCCAGCAGCCCGTTGGGGGCCGGGGCAGATACGCAGTATTTT.

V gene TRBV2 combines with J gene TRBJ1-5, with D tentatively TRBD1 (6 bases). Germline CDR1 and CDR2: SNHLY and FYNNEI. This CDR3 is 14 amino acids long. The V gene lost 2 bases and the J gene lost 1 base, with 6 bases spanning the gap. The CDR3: CASSEQGSNQPQHF. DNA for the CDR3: TGTGCCAGCAGTGAACAGGGGAGCAATCAGCCCCAGCATTTT.

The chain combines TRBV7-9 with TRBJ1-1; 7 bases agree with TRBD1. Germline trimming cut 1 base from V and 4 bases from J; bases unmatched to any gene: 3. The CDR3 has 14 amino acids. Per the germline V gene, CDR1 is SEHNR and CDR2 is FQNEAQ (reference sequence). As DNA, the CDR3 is TGTGCCAGCAGCTTAGTAGGGGGCCGCACTGAAGCTTTCTTT. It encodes CASSLVGGRTEAFF.

The CDR3 DNA reads TGTGCCACCAGTGGAGAAAACACAGATACGCAGTATTTT. This translates into CATSGENTDTQYF. The rearrangement joins TRBV24-1 to TRBJ2-3; D unresolved. The V gene's germline CDR1 is KGHDR and CDR2 SFDVKD. CDR3 length: 13 amino acids. V shed 5 bases and J shed 2 bases, with 7 bases lying between them.

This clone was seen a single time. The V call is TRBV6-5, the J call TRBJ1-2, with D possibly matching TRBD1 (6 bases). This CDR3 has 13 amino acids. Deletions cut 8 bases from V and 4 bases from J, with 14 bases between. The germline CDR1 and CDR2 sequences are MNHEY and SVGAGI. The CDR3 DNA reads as TGTGCCAGCTGGAAGGGGGGGGGCTATGGCTACACCTTC. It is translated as CASWKGGGYGYTF.

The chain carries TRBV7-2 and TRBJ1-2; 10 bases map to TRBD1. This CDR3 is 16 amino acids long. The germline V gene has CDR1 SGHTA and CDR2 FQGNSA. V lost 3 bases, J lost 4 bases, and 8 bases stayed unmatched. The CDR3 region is CASSFGTGATGYGYTF. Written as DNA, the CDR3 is TGTGCCAGCAGCTTTGGGACAGGGGCGACTGGCTATGGCTACACCTTC.